The TCR beta chain under discussion was sequenced for a study of human T cells and chemical hapten exposure. V lost 1 base and J 2 bases, leaving 8 bases between the germline ends. The CDR3 covers 14 residues. CDR1 is SGHTA and CDR2 is FQGNSA in the germline V gene. MiXCR was run by TCRdb on the RACE reads, yielding one entry per CDR3 protein. The data hold about 180,000 distinct CDR3 sequences, with roughly 30% observed a single time. This clonotype was detected only a few times. Documented time point: pre-sensitization, week 0. This sample's treatment: therapeutic diphenylcyclopropenone sensitization with weekly scalp DPC.

The chain links TRBV7-2 to TRBJ1-2, with no clear D. The clonotype was recovered from a woman between 25 and 40 years old with alopecia areata. Some clones in this sample may be carry-over from other donors' samples. Sequencing was performed on whole blood, taken in connection with sensitization to the hapten diphenylcyclopropenone (DPC). The chain's CDR3 is CASSLGPQNYGYTF. The CDR3 DNA sequence: TGTGCCAGCAGCTTAGGCCCCCAGAACTATGGCTACACCTTC.